What follows are 14 T cell receptor beta chains derived from one specimen sequenced in a study of T-cell reconstitution after alpha-beta-depleted transplantation in children. As it was prepared, the TCRbeta library received unique molecular identifiers. MiXCR was run by TCRdb on the PCR reads, yielding one entry per CDR3 protein. The sample has around 110,000 distinct CDR3 sequences; around 10% are singletons. The sample was PBMCs, taken before TCRalphabeta/CD19-depleted stem cell transplant. The receptor source for this set is a boy under 10 years old with acute lymphoblastic leukemia, due to receive a stem cell transplant.

The rearrangement joins TRBV28 to TRBJ2-7, with TRBD2 matching over 11 bases. This CDR3 is 14 amino acids long. Germline CDR1 MDHEN, CDR2 SYDVKM. V shed 3 bases, J shed 6 bases, and the junction held 4 bases outside the gene matches. The CDR3 spells CASSFKLAGAEQYF. In DNA, the CDR3 is TGTGCCAGCAGTTTTAAACTAGCGGGAGCCGAGCAGTACTTC.

The chain recombines TRBV27 with TRBJ2-6; D perhaps matches TRBD2 (6 bases). The CDR3 extends over 19 amino acids. Germline CDR1 MNHEY, CDR2 SMNVEV (reference sequence). V lost 7 bases, J lost 0 bases, and 22 bases lay in between. CDR3 in amino acids: CASTPRAGRPNSGANVLTF. The CDR3 bases are TGTGCCAGCACTCCCCGGGCAGGGAGGCCAAACTCTGGGGCCAACGTCCTGACTTTC.

This clonotype came up many times. The V call is TRBV10-3, the J call TRBJ2-7, with 8 nucleotides matching TRBD2. With 10 bases clipped from V and 2 bases from J, the junction kept 7 bases outside the gene matches. CDR3 length: 13 amino acids. CDR1 ENHRY and CDR2 SYGVKD come from the germline V gene. The CDR3 region is CATLAGGAYEQYF. CDR3 nucleotides: TGTGCCACCCTAGCGGGTGGGGCCTACGAGCAGTACTTC.

This chain links TRBV11-1 with TRBJ2-1; no definite D call. Germline assignment: CDR1 SGHAT and CDR2 FQDESV (reference sequence). Trimming left V 6 bases short and J 7 bases short, with 13 bases between. This CDR3 is built from 13 residues. CDR3 nucleotides: TGTGCCAGCAGTTATGGAACTGGTAATGAGCAGTTCTTC. Protein product: CASSYGTGNEQFF.

This clonotype was observed a few times. The chain is built from TRBV19 and TRBJ2-1; the D is unclear. The V gene's germline CDR1 is LNHDA and CDR2 SQIVND (reference sequence). The V end was cut by 1 base, the J end by 8 bases, with 6 bases between. The CDR3 sequence is 12 residues long. The CDR3 loop reads CASSIVDYEQFF. In DNA form, the CDR3 reads TGTGCCAGTAGTATAGTTGACTATGAGCAGTTCTTC.

This clonotype occurred many times. J is TRBJ1-4 and V is TRBV5-5; D is possibly TRBD1 (6 bases). This CDR3 spans 14 amino acids. V was pared by 0 bases and J by 7 bases, with 10 bases between. Germline V gives CDR1 SGHKS, CDR2 YYEKEE (reference sequence). In DNA, the CDR3 is TGTGCCAGCAGCTTGGGCAGGGGAACTGAAAAACTGTTTTTT. Protein product: CASSLGRGTEKLFF.

Remarks on this clonotype: This may arise from a read error, as a much more abundant clone is one base away. The chain is built from TRBV5-1 and TRBJ2-7; the D is unclear. This CDR3 has 13 residues. Germline V gene lookup returns CDR1 SGHRS and CDR2 YFSETQ. The CDR3 here is CVSSFSNSYEQYF. CDR3 nucleotide sequence: TGCGTCAGCAGCTTCTCGAACTCCTACGAGCAGTACTTC.

A few counts support this clonotype. This rearrangement joins TRBV6-2 or TRBV6-3 to TRBJ2-7; 13 bases fit TRBD2. The germline V gene encodes CDR1 MNHEY and CDR2 SVGEGT. Trimming took 6 bases from V and 2 from J; bases not matched to a gene: 10. The CDR3 covers 17 residues. The CDR3 DNA is TGTGCCAGCAGAAGAGGGACTAGCGGGGTGTTTGCCTACGAGCAGTACTTC. Translating it yields CASRRGTSGVFAYEQYF.

The chain employs TRBV20-1 and TRBJ2-1; TRBD2 agrees at 12 bases. The CDR3 contains 14 residues. Per germline, CDR1 DFQATT and CDR2 SNEGSKA (reference sequence). V was clipped by 6 bases and J by 6 bases; unmatched bases: 6. The CDR3 nucleotides read TGCAGTGCCCGAACTAGCGGGAGGTCCAATGAGCAGTTCTTC. Translated, it gives CSARTSGRSNEQFF.

This clonotype was seen a handful of times. The chain uses TRBV7-9 and TRBJ2-1; either TRBD1 or TRBD2 may supply D (5 bases each). Germline CDR1 SEHNR, CDR2 FQNEAQ (reference sequence). The CDR3 runs 14 residues. Between the trimmed V and J ends, which lost 8 bases and 0 bases, there was a span of 11 bases. CDR3 amino acids: CASVGVGSYNEQFF. The DNA of the CDR3 is TGTGCCAGCGTGGGGGTGGGCTCCTACAATGAGCAGTTCTTC.

This clonotype was found a few times. This chain uses TRBV11-2 with TRBJ1-4; 9 nucleotides match TRBD1. This CDR3 spans 15 amino acids. V lost 7 bases, J lost 7 bases, and 10 bases stayed unmatched. Germline lookup yields CDR1 SGHAT and CDR2 FQNNGV. CDR3 in DNA: TGTGCCAGCACCCGGGGGGGGACAGGGAGTGAAAAACTGTTTTTT. Its translation: CASTRGGTGSEKLFF.

This clonotype was seen a handful of times. The V gene is TRBV5-1, the J gene TRBJ2-1; D may correspond to TRBD1 or TRBD2 (5 bases each). Trimming took 4 bases from V and 15 from J, leaving 20 bases between them. Germline V gene data show CDR1 as SGHRS and CDR2 as YFSETQ. CDR3 length: 13 amino acids. CDR3: CASSLGTNLIRFF. The CDR3 nucleotides are TGCGCCAGCAGCCTCGGGACCAACCTGATCCGGTTCTTC. Combining the CDR3 with reference TRBV5-1 and TRBJ2-1 gives the whole variable domain KAGVTQTPRYLIKTRGQQVTLSCSPISGHRSVSWYQQTPGQGLQFLFEYFSETQRNKGNFPGRFSGRQFSNSRSEMNVSTLELGDSALYLCASSLGTNLIRFFGPGTRLTVL.

On this clonotype: A junction end diverges from the germline sequence, so it may reflect a read error. The rearrangement links TRBV6-1 to TRBJ1-4; 9 nucleotides match TRBD1. Germline V gives CDR1 MNHNS, CDR2 SASEGT. The CDR3 runs to 15 residues. The CDR3 nucleotides read TGTGCCAGCAGTCCCCCGGGACAGGGACGTGAAAAAATGTTTTTT. It is translated as CASSPPGQGREKMFF.

J is TRBJ2-7 and V is TRBV29-1; the D is unclear. In germline, CDR1 is SQVTM, CDR2 ANQGSEA. The CDR3 has 13 residues. V shed 6 bases and J shed 5 bases, with 17 bases lying between them. CDR3 nucleotides: TGCAGCGTCCAGCCTTCGCCCGGAGACGAGCAGTACTTC. Residues: CSVQPSPGDEQYF.